This TCR beta chain originates from a study of tumor-infiltrating lymphocytes in primary liver carcinoma. Study context: Spanning 30 to 69 years of age, the patients were men and women. Samples had roughly 3.65 to 8 million productive TCRbeta reads, comparable between tissue types.

Details on this clonotype: Its antigen remains unidentified. The junction and the germline gene differ at one end; a read error may be behind it.

The researchers produced TCR beta cDNA from around 500 ng total RNA with a constant-region primer. Amplification in three nested multiplex PCR rounds with slightly modified ARM-PCR gave rise to TCR beta libraries. The opening two PCR rounds, about 11 cycles each, paired TRBV1-TRBV30 forward primers with a C-beta reverse primer. TCRdb re-analysed the multiplex PCR reads in MiXCR, keeping a single row per CDR3 protein. This table holds some 190,000 distinct CDR3 sequences, around four fifths found once. Unsorted bulk tissue, about 17-33 mg of it, served as the source for co-extraction of RNA and DNA. Donors underwent surgery for histopathologically diagnosed primary liver carcinoma. Germline CDR1 reads MRHNA; CDR2 reads SNTAGT. The CDR3 spans 16 residues. General observations from the study: Only around 8-25% of top clones occurred in all five tumor regions.

Input material: tumor tissue from primary liver carcinoma. This TCR was sampled from a man aged 35 to 55 with primary liver carcinoma and hepatitis B virus infection. The rearrangement uses TRBV6-4 and TRBJ2-3; 10 positions match TRBD1. CDR3 in DNA: TGTGCCAACAGTGACTCCGGGACAGGGGGCACAGATACGCAGTATTTT. This encodes CANSDSGTGGTDTQYF.